This TCR beta chain is drawn from a study of blood T cell repertoires in COVID-19. In the study overall: COVID-19 samples collected from the United States, Italy and Spain covered acute and convalescent phases. PBMCs, B-cell-depleted T cells, or T cells provided the cDNA or gDNA that made up the material.

Original processing methods: Researchers report that nucleated cell counts were estimated from reference gene primer amplification. Sequencing used immunoSEQ multiplex PCR; TCRdb keeps in-frame clones, though not all of them. V, J and clone size derive from that table, while D and trimming were established from the DNA sequence. The sample carries around 130,000 clones, about four fifths recorded once. The V end was cut by 0 bases, the J end by 3 bases, with 9 bases between. This CDR3 is built from 14 residues. CDR1 is SGHRS and CDR2 is YFSETQ in the germline V gene. Sample: peripheral blood. The rearrangement links TRBV5-1 to TRBJ2-5; a weak D match, TRBD1 (6 bases). This clonotype originated in a man aged 35-49 years with active or convalescent COVID-19. Written as DNA, the CDR3 is TGCGCCAGCAGCTTGGAATACAGGGAAGAGACCCAGTACTTC. This codes for CASSLEYREETQYF.